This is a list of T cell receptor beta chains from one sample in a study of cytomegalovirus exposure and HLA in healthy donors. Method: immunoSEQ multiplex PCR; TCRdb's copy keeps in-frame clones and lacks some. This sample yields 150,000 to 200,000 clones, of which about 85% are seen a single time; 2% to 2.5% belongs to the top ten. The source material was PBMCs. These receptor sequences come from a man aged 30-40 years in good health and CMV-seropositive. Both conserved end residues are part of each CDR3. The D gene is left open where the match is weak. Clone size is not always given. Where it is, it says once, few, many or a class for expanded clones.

CDR3 DNA: TGTGCCAGCAGTTTTACAGGGATCGGTGAGCAGTTCTTC
CDR3 protein: CASSFTGIGEQFF
clone size: -
D gene: -
J gene: TRBJ2-1
V gene: TRBV5-5

CDR3 DNA: TGCGCCAGCAGGCCGGGACAGGGCAACTATGGCTACACCTTC
CDR3 protein: CASRPGQGNYGYTF
clone size: -
D gene: TRBD1
J gene: TRBJ1-2
V gene: TRBV10-2

CDR3 DNA: TGCGCCAGCAGCTCCGGGACAGGGTCTCGTGGTGAGCAGTTCTTC
CDR3 protein: CASSSGTGSRGEQFF
clone size: -
D gene: TRBD1
J gene: TRBJ2-1
V gene: TRBV5-1

CDR3 DNA: TGTGCCAGCAGCTTAGTTACTAGCAGTGAGCAGTTCTTC
CDR3 protein: CASSLVTSSEQFF
clone size: -
D gene: -
J gene: TRBJ2-1
V gene: TRBV11-3

CDR3 DNA: TGTGCCACCAGCAAAATGACTAGCGGGGGCGGGGAGACCCAGTACTTC
CDR3 protein: CATSKMTSGGGETQYF
clone size: -
D gene: TRBD2
J gene: TRBJ2-5
V gene: TRBV15

CDR3 DNA: TGCGCCAGCAGCCAAGATTCGGGGGATAGGAATGGCTACACCTTC
CDR3 protein: CASSQDSGDRNGYTF
clone size: -
D gene: -
J gene: TRBJ1-2
V gene: TRBV4-3

CDR3 DNA: TGTGCCAGCAGCTTAGGACTAGCGGGGGCTCAGACCCAGTACTTC
CDR3 protein: CASSLGLAGAQTQYF
clone size: once
D gene: TRBD2
J gene: TRBJ2-5
V gene: TRBV7-8

CDR3 DNA: TGTGCCAGCAGCCCCTCTAGCGGCCTTTACAATGAGCAGTTCTTC
CDR3 protein: CASSPSSGLYNEQFF
clone size: few
D gene: TRBD2
J gene: TRBJ2-1
V gene: TRBV11-2

CDR3 DNA: TGCGCCAGCAGCCAAGACGGGACAGGGAACTACGAGCAGTACTTC
CDR3 protein: CASSQDGTGNYEQYF
clone size: -
D gene: TRBD1
J gene: TRBJ2-7
V gene: TRBV4-3

CDR3 DNA: TGTGCCAGCAGCGTGGCGAACACTGAAGCTTTCTTT
CDR3 protein: CASSVANTEAFF
clone size: -
D gene: -
J gene: TRBJ1-1
V gene: TRBV7-9

CDR3 DNA: TGTGCCAGCGCTACAGGGGGCTCCTACAATGAGCAGTTCTTC
CDR3 protein: CASATGGSYNEQFF
clone size: few
D gene: TRBD1
J gene: TRBJ2-1
V gene: TRBV9

CDR3 DNA: TGTGCCAGCAGCCAAGATGGCAGGGGCGGAACTTTCTTT
CDR3 protein: CASSQDGRGGTFF
clone size: few
D gene: -
J gene: TRBJ1-1
V gene: TRBV4-2

CDR3 DNA: TGTGCCAGCAGAGGACAGGACACTGAAGCTTTCTTT
CDR3 protein: CASRGQDTEAFF
clone size: -
D gene: TRBD1
J gene: TRBJ1-1
V gene: TRBV7-9

CDR3 DNA: TGTGCCAGCAGTCCTAGGACAGGGGAGGTTGGCAATCAGCCCCAGCATTTT
CDR3 protein: CASSPRTGEVGNQPQHF
clone size: -
D gene: TRBD1
J gene: TRBJ1-5
V gene: TRBV28

CDR3 DNA: TGTGCCAGCCAGGGCGGTCAGCCCCAGCATTTT
CDR3 protein: CASQGGQPQHF
clone size: -
D gene: -
J gene: TRBJ1-5
V gene: TRBV6-1

CDR3 DNA: TGCGCCAGCAGCCGACGACTAGCGGGGGGAACCCATGAGCAGTTCTTC
CDR3 protein: CASSRRLAGGTHEQFF
clone size: -
D gene: TRBD2
J gene: TRBJ2-1
V gene: TRBV4-1

CDR3 DNA: TGCGCCAGCAGCCAAGGACAGGGGTATGGCTACACCTTC
CDR3 protein: CASSQGQGYGYTF
clone size: -
D gene: TRBD1
J gene: TRBJ1-2
V gene: TRBV4-3

CDR3 DNA: TGTGCCAGCAGTAGGGACAGTAAAGCAGTAAACATTCAGTACTTC
CDR3 protein: CASSRDSKAVNIQYF
clone size: -
D gene: TRBD1
J gene: TRBJ2-4
V gene: TRBV2

CDR3 DNA: TGTGCCAGCACCCCTTGGGGACTAGCACGAGTGAATGAGCAGTTCTTC
CDR3 protein: CASTPWGLARVNEQFF
clone size: -
D gene: TRBD2
J gene: TRBJ2-1
V gene: TRBV2

CDR3 DNA: TGTGCCAGCAGTGCGGACAGGGGCGCTGGAAACACCATATATTTT
CDR3 protein: CASSADRGAGNTIYF
clone size: -
D gene: TRBD1
J gene: TRBJ1-3
V gene: TRBV6-5

CDR3 DNA: TGTGCCAGCAGTTACGGGCTCTTGAACACTGAAGCTTTCTTT
CDR3 protein: CASSYGLLNTEAFF
clone size: -
D gene: -
J gene: TRBJ1-1
V gene: TRBV6-6

CDR3 DNA: TGTGCCAGCAGCCCTGGACTAGCACTTAGCACAGATACGCAGTATTTT
CDR3 protein: CASSPGLALSTDTQYF
clone size: few
D gene: TRBD2
J gene: TRBJ2-3
V gene: TRBV7-2

CDR3 DNA: TGTGCCAGCAGTTACCGGACAGGGGTGGCTGAAGCTTTCTTT
CDR3 protein: CASSYRTGVAEAFF
clone size: -
D gene: TRBD1
J gene: TRBJ1-1
V gene: TRBV6-5

CDR3 DNA: TGTGCCAGCAGCTCGGCCCGACAGGGATCTACGGGGGAGCAGTACTTC
CDR3 protein: CASSSARQGSTGEQYF
clone size: once
D gene: TRBD1
J gene: TRBJ2-7
V gene: TRBV5-4

CDR3 DNA: TGTGCCAGCAGCTCCCAGGGGGCGAATGAAAAACTGTTTTTT
CDR3 protein: CASSSQGANEKLFF
clone size: once
D gene: TRBD1
J gene: TRBJ1-4
V gene: TRBV13

CDR3 DNA: TGTGCCAGCAGCGTATGGGGGCGAGACACCATATATTTT
CDR3 protein: CASSVWGRDTIYF
clone size: -
D gene: -
J gene: TRBJ1-3
V gene: TRBV9

CDR3 DNA: TGTGCCAGCACGCGCGATTCCAGGTCTCAAGGCTACACCTTC
CDR3 protein: CASTRDSRSQGYTF
clone size: -
D gene: -
J gene: TRBJ1-2
V gene: TRBV25-1

CDR3 DNA: TGTGCCAGCAGCTTAAAGGCTAGCGGGGGGGCCTACAATGAGCAGTTCTTC
CDR3 protein: CASSLKASGGAYNEQFF
clone size: -
D gene: TRBD2
J gene: TRBJ2-1
V gene: TRBV7-6

CDR3 DNA: TGTGCCAGCAGCGTCGCGGGCCTAGCGGCGAACACCGGGGAGCTGTTTTTT
CDR3 protein: CASSVAGLAANTGELFF
clone size: -
D gene: TRBD2
J gene: TRBJ2-2
V gene: TRBV9

CDR3 DNA: TGTGCCAGCAAACGAGGACAGTATGACGTCTATGGCTACACCTTC
CDR3 protein: CASKRGQYDVYGYTF
clone size: -
D gene: -
J gene: TRBJ1-2
V gene: TRBV27

CDR3 DNA: TGTGCCAGCAGCCCAAGAAGAGGGAGTAGGACTGAAGCTTTCTTT
CDR3 protein: CASSPRRGSRTEAFF
clone size: -
D gene: -
J gene: TRBJ1-1
V gene: TRBV14

CDR3 DNA: TGTGCCAGCAGTATTCGACAGGGGAACCAGCCCCAGCATTTT
CDR3 protein: CASSIRQGNQPQHF
clone size: -
D gene: TRBD1
J gene: TRBJ1-5
V gene: TRBV27

CDR3 DNA: TGTGCCAGCGGGACTAGCGGGACCGGGGAGCTGTTTTTT
CDR3 protein: CASGTSGTGELFF
clone size: -
D gene: TRBD2
J gene: TRBJ2-2
V gene: TRBV18

CDR3 DNA: TGCGCCAGCAATCCGGGACAGGGAGCCCCCTACGAGCAGTACTTC
CDR3 protein: CASNPGQGAPYEQYF
clone size: once
D gene: TRBD1
J gene: TRBJ2-7
V gene: TRBV23-1

CDR3 DNA: TGTGCCAGTAGTCAAGGGGATACGTACGAGCAGTACTTC
CDR3 protein: CASSQGDTYEQYF
clone size: -
D gene: -
J gene: TRBJ2-7
V gene: TRBV19

CDR3 DNA: TGTGCCACCAGCGGCCTTAGAGGGGGGGCCGACACCGGGGAGCTGTTTTTT
CDR3 protein: CATSGLRGGADTGELFF
clone size: -
D gene: -
J gene: TRBJ2-2
V gene: TRBV15

CDR3 DNA: TGTGCCAGTAGTATAGCGGGGGGGTTCACAGATACGCAGTATTTT
CDR3 protein: CASSIAGGFTDTQYF
clone size: -
D gene: TRBD2
J gene: TRBJ2-3
V gene: TRBV19

CDR3 DNA: TGTGCCAGCAGCCTGACTAACTCCTACGAGCAGTACTTC
CDR3 protein: CASSLTNSYEQYF
clone size: -
D gene: -
J gene: TRBJ2-7
V gene: TRBV7-2

CDR3 DNA: TGTGCCAGCTCCCTAGCGGGGAACAATGAGCAGTTCTTC
CDR3 protein: CASSLAGNNEQFF
clone size: -
D gene: TRBD2
J gene: TRBJ2-1
V gene: TRBV18

CDR3 DNA: TGTGCCAGCAGCCAGACAGGGGATACCTACGAGCAGTACTTC
CDR3 protein: CASSQTGDTYEQYF
clone size: -
D gene: TRBD1
J gene: TRBJ2-7
V gene: TRBV7-6

CDR3 DNA: TGCGCCAGCAGCTCCTTGCCAACAGGGTTCGCAGATACGCAGTATTTT
CDR3 protein: CASSSLPTGFADTQYF
clone size: -
D gene: -
J gene: TRBJ2-3
V gene: TRBV5-1

CDR3 DNA: TGCGCCAGCAGCTTTTTGGGCGGGGGGGCCCCGGCAGATACGCAGTATTTT
CDR3 protein: CASSFLGGGAPADTQYF
clone size: once
D gene: TRBD2
J gene: TRBJ2-3
V gene: TRBV5-1